The clone carrying this T cell receptor (beta chain) occurred a few times. Its antigen is unidentified. There are 14 residues in the CDR3. The V gene lost 3 bases and the J gene lost 9 bases, with 17 bases spanning the gap. These data belong to a study of T-cell reconstitution after alpha-beta-depleted transplantation in children. Study-wide findings and caveats: Alpha-beta T cells about two months after transplant reportedly derived from several hundred expanded graft clones. Hyperexpanded clones declined; after one year, newly produced T cells mostly supplied diversity. At day 60, the high TCRbeta diversity found in some patients originated from recipient T cells and thymic progenitors that had survived.

Unique molecular identifiers were incorporated into the prepared TCRbeta library. Each CDR3 protein gets one entry after TCRdb re-called the PCR reads with MiXCR. The sample includes under 250,000 distinct CDR3 sequences, roughly 7% of them seen just once. The chain carries TRBV12-3 or TRBV12-4 and TRBJ1-1; no definite D call. The source of this sequence is a boy aged 2 to 10 with acute lymphoblastic leukemia, due to receive a stem cell transplant. The starting material was PBMCs, obtained before TCRalphabeta/CD19-depleted stem cell transplant. The CDR3 DNA reads as TGTGCCAGCAGTTTTCCCGCTACCCGGCTCAAAGCTTTCTTT. It specifies CASSFPATRLKAFF.